This T cell receptor beta chain was captured in a study of OX40 agonist ivuxolimab in advanced cancers. Germline CDR1 SGHRS, CDR2 YFSETQ. The CDR3 is 15 residues long. Between the trimmed V and J ends, which lost 1 base and 5 bases, there was a span of 14 bases. This table comes from immunoSEQ multiplex PCR, and its TCRdb copy is limited to in-frame clones, with some not included. This sample yields fewer than 65,000 clones, of which roughly nine tenths are seen a single time; about 10% belongs to the top ten. This TCR was recovered from an adult with an advanced solid tumor such as melanoma, head and neck, liver or kidney cancer. The material was CD4+ or CD8+ T cells sorted from blood, obtained in a trial of the OX40 agonist ivuxolimab. This sequence joins TRBV5-1 and TRBJ2-3; no clear D. CDR3: CASSLRPERGDTQYF. In DNA, the CDR3 is TGCGCCAGCAGCTTGAGACCAGAGCGAGGAGATACGCAGTATTTT.